This TCR beta chain was observed in a study of T cells in Graves' hyperthyroidism and ophthalmopathy. Subjects with ophthalmopathy showed a Clinical Activity Score no lower than 3, a NOSPECS grade no lower than 4, and a duration shorter than 3 months. Exclusion of a patient resulted from uncontrolled infection, other autoimmune disease, pregnancy or lactation. TCR beta CDR3 sequences were amplified from RNA transcripts. Initially, a first-round RT-PCR of the TCR CDR3 employed the HTBI primer set. TCRdb reprocessed the multiplex PCR reads via MiXCR and lists one record per CDR3 protein. The table has hundreds of thousands of distinct CDR3 sequences, roughly 15% seen once; the top ten hold around 17%. CDR1 SEHNR and CDR2 FQNEAQ come from the germline V gene (reference sequence). Trimming removed 7 bases from V and 3 bases from J, with 16 bases in between. This CDR3 is built from 14 residues.

The source of this sequence is a woman aged 18-29 years with Graves' ophthalmopathy. The chain employs TRBV7-9 and TRBJ2-7; D may correspond to TRBD1 or TRBD2 (5 bases each). What was sequenced was blood. Here the CDR3 DNA reads TGTGCCAGCATCGTTTCAGGGCGGGTCTACGAGCAGTACTTC. It translates to CASIVSGRVYEQYF.